The 15 T cell receptor beta chains in this list originate from one sample, sequenced in a study of cytomegalovirus exposure and HLA in healthy donors. Amplification used 60 Vbeta primers and 13 Jbeta primers. The protocol was immunoSEQ multiplex PCR, while the TCRdb copy is restricted to in-frame clones and leaves out a portion. The sample yields tens of thousands of clones, 60% to 80% seen once. The sample was PBMCs. The receptor source for this set is a woman younger than 45 in good health and CMV-seropositive.

The V gene is TRBV25-1, the J gene TRBJ2-4, with TRBD2 matching over 10 bases. The CDR3 length is 12 residues. Germline V lookup: CDR1 MGHDK, CDR2 SYGVNS. The CDR3 loop is CRRGLAENIQYF. The DNA for the CDR3 is TGTAGACGAGGACTAGCGGAAAACATTCAGTACTTC.

This clone was seen more than once but under ten times. The CDR3 bases are TGTGCCAGCAGACCCCCGACAGGGGGCCGTAATGGCTACACCTTC. As protein: CASRPPTGGRNGYTF. The chain joins TRBV6-5 to TRBJ1-2; 10 bases fit TRBD1. V was clipped by 6 bases and J by 6 bases; unmatched bases: 10. CDR1 MNHEY and CDR2 SVGAGI come from the germline V gene. The CDR3 is made up of 15 amino acids.

This clone was counted once. The chain recombines TRBV7-9 with TRBJ2-1, with 11 bases identical to TRBD2. The ends lost 5 bases at V and 2 bases at J; junction bases unmatched: 5. The CDR3 spans 16 residues. Germline-derived CDR1 and CDR2 are SEHNR and FQNEAQ (reference sequence). Written as DNA, the CDR3 is TGTGCCAGCAGCGCTCATAGCGGGAGGGCCTACAATGAGCAGTTCTTC. The encoded protein is CASSAHSGRAYNEQFF.

A single count supports this clone. The rearrangement joins TRBV7-9 to TRBJ2-2; perhaps TRBD2 as D (6 bases). CDR1 is SEHNR and CDR2 is FQNEAQ in the germline V gene (reference sequence). This CDR3 contains 13 residues. The V gene lost 6 bases and the J gene lost 6 bases, with 11 bases spanning the gap. The CDR3 nucleotides read TGTGCCAGCAGGAAGGACTACCCCGGGGAGCTGTTTTTT. Translated: CASRKDYPGELFF. Supplemented by reference TRBV7-9 and TRBJ2-2, the full variable domain reads DTGVSQNPRHKITKRGQNVTFRCDPISEHNRLYWYRQTLGQGPEFLTYFQNEAQLEKSRLLSDRFSAERPKGSFSTLEIQRTEQGDSAMYLCASRKDYPGELFFGEGSRLTVL.

This chain joins TRBV28 and TRBJ2-7, with 8 bases identical to TRBD1. The germline V gene has CDR1 MDHEN and CDR2 SYDVKM. J was trimmed by 2 bases and V by 6 bases; bases with no gene match: 9. CDR3 length: 15 residues. For the CDR3, the DNA is TGTGCCAGCAGCCGGCCCGGGACAGGAGCCTACGAGCAGTACTTC. This codes for CASSRPGTGAYEQYF.

The chain combines TRBV6-1 with TRBJ1-5; 7 nucleotides line up with TRBD1. CDR3 size: 13 residues. CDR1 MNHNS and CDR2 SASEGT come from the germline V gene. Trimming cost V 4 bases and J 5 bases; bases outside gene matches: 2. CDR3 amino acids: CASSVQGDQPQHF. The CDR3 region has the DNA TGTGCCAGCAGTGTCCAGGGGGATCAGCCCCAGCATTTT.

A word on this clone: The DNA is omitted, as the CDR3 cannot be located on it reliably, and the CDR3 follows TCRdb's listing. The V and J genes are TRBV29-1 and TRBJ2-7; the D call in the table, TRBD1, was not verified against the DNA. Inclusive of both ends, the CDR3 amounts to 15 amino acids. The germline V gene has CDR1 SQVTM and CDR2 ANQGSEA. CDR3 amino acids: CSARFLAGISYEQYF.

CDR3 in DNA: TGTGCCAGTCCCCGCGGGGGGCAGGGTCAGCCCCAGCATTTT. It yields the protein CASPRGGQGQPQHF. The chain joins TRBV6-4 to TRBJ1-5; D possibly corresponds to TRBD1 (6 bases). V was shortened by 9 bases and J by 6 bases, with 18 bases between the two germline ends. The germline gives CDR1 MRHNA, CDR2 SNTAGT. This CDR3 spans 14 amino acids.

The chain couples TRBV27 to TRBJ2-7; 7 bases are shared with TRBD1. The CDR3 is 13 amino acids. Germline loops: CDR1 MNHEY, CDR2 SMNVEV (reference sequence). Trimming cost V 6 bases and J 4 bases; bases outside gene matches: 6. The CDR3 sequence: CASSTTGAYEQYF. DNA for the CDR3: TGTGCCAGCAGCACTACAGGGGCTTACGAGCAGTACTTC.

This clone was seen more than once but under ten times. CDR3 loop: CASSQAGYETQYF. For the CDR3, the DNA is TGTGCCAGCAGCCAAGCAGGGTACGAGACCCAGTACTTC. The genes are TRBV7-6 and TRBJ2-5; tentative D call: TRBD1 (5 bases). Trimming left V 5 bases short and J 5 bases short, with 12 bases between. The CDR3 loop spans 13 amino acids. Germline loops: CDR1 SGHVS, CDR2 FNYEAQ.

The chain carries TRBV29-1 and TRBJ2-2; D not certain. Germline lookup yields CDR1 SQVTM and CDR2 ANQGSEA. Between the trimmed V and J ends, which lost 0 bases and 0 bases, there was a span of 5 bases. There are 14 residues in the CDR3. CDR3 sequence: CSVEDSANTGELFF. CDR3 coding DNA: TGCAGCGTTGAAGACAGCGCGAACACCGGGGAGCTGTTTTTT.

The chain carries TRBV28 and TRBJ1-2, with 7 bases aligning to TRBD1. The CDR3 extends over 15 amino acids. The germline V gene encodes CDR1 MDHEN and CDR2 SYDVKM. V dropped 2 bases and J dropped 7; count of bases not matched to a gene: 10. Written as DNA, the CDR3 is TGTGCCAGCAGTTTACCGTCGATAACAGGGGTTGGCTACACCTTC. Encoded protein: CASSLPSITGVGYTF.

The chain couples TRBV2 to TRBJ1-1; tentatively, D is TRBD1 (5 bases). CDR1 SNHLY and CDR2 FYNNEI come from the germline V gene. Deletions cut 4 bases from V and 1 base from J, with 10 bases between. The CDR3 has 14 amino acids. CDR3: CASSGIRENTEAFF. CDR3 coding DNA: TGTGCCAGCAGTGGTATCAGGGAGAACACTGAAGCTTTCTTT.

This chain joins TRBV28 and TRBJ1-5; TRBD1 matches 7 bases. The germline V gene encodes CDR1 MDHEN and CDR2 SYDVKM. With V trimmed by 10 bases and J by 6 bases, 12 bases remained unmatched. The CDR3 length is 14 residues. Here the CDR3 DNA reads TGTGCCACCGCCGGGGGACAGTTCCGTCAGCCCCAGCATTTT. Encoded protein: CATAGGQFRQPQHF.

The chain links TRBV11-2 to TRBJ1-4; unclear D gene. The CDR3 covers 15 residues. The V end was cut by 4 bases, the J end by 0 bases, with 9 bases between. Germline-derived CDR1 and CDR2 are SGHAT and FQNNGV. Here the CDR3 DNA reads TGTGCCAGCAGCTCCCAGATTGCAACTAATGAAAAACTGTTTTTT. The encoded protein is CASSSQIATNEKLFF.